The 13 T cell receptor beta chains listed next were all sequenced from one sample in a study of T cell repertoires in cytomegalovirus infection. TCRdb re-called the reads through MiXCR, storing one row per CDR3 protein. The table shows hundreds of thousands of distinct CDR3 sequences, with roughly a third occurring only once. The antigens of these receptors remain unknown. The material was cultured PBMCs, obtained from culture after CMV antigen stimulation. The receptors come from a human donor in good health (CMV status not recorded). Some clones in this sample may be carry-over from other donors' samples.

Only a few counts were recorded for this clonotype. The genes are TRBV4-1 and TRBJ1-4; no clear D gene. V was pared by 1 base and J by 7 bases, with 7 bases between. The germline CDR1 and CDR2 sequences are MGHRA and YSYEKL. This CDR3 is built from 13 residues. DNA for the CDR3: TGCGCCAGCAGCCAAGTCAGGATTGAAAAACTGTTTTTT. This gives the protein CASSQVRIEKLFF.

The chain joins TRBV6-1 to TRBJ1-1, with D possibly matching TRBD1 (5 bases). Germline lookup yields CDR1 MNHNS and CDR2 SASEGT. This CDR3 is 14 amino acids long. V lost 7 bases and J lost 1, with 13 bases in between. DNA for the CDR3: TGTGCCAGCATCAGACAGCTTAGGAACACTGAAGCTTTCTTT. It is translated as CASIRQLRNTEAFF.

The V call is TRBV27, the J call TRBJ2-5; tentatively, D is TRBD1 or TRBD2 (5 bases each). In germline, CDR1 is MNHEY, CDR2 SMNVEV (reference sequence). CDR3 length equals 13 residues. V dropped 7 bases and J dropped 5 bases, with 14 bases sitting between them. The CDR3 sequence is CASMGRGRETQYF. The CDR3 DNA follows: TGTGCCAGCATGGGACGGGGACGGGAGACCCAGTACTTC.

The sample holds a few counts of this clonotype. The gene calls are TRBV6-2 or TRBV6-3 and TRBJ1-1; D is unclear. Trimming removed 2 bases at V and 6 bases at J, with 10 bases between. This CDR3 is 13 amino acids long. Germline V lookup: CDR1 MNHEY, CDR2 SVGEGT. CDR3 in DNA: TGTGCCAGCAGTTACAGTACCCCACCTGAAGCTTTCTTT. Protein product: CASSYSTPPEAFF.

The chain has TRBV20-1 and TRBJ2-1; tentative D call: TRBD1 (5 bases). Between the trimmed V and J ends, which lost 6 bases and 5 bases, there was a span of 17 bases. The CDR3 is 14 residues long. The germline gives CDR1 DFQATT, CDR2 SNEGSKA (reference sequence). In DNA form, the CDR3 reads TGCAGTGCCATAGTACCTGCAGGGAACAATGAGCAGTTCTTC. Amino acid sequence: CSAIVPAGNNEQFF.

This clonotype has a handful of counts. Written as DNA, the CDR3 is TGTGCCAGCGGGGGGGAAGGGACCCAGTACTTC. This encodes CASGGEGTQYF. The chain uses TRBV12-3 or TRBV12-4 and TRBJ2-5, with TRBD2 identical over 7 bases. CDR3 length: 11 amino acids. V was pared by 8 bases and J by 7 bases, with 4 bases of the junction left unmatched.

The chain combines TRBV5-4 with TRBJ2-3; D remains ambiguous. Germline values: CDR1 SGHNT, CDR2 YYREEE (reference sequence). V was cut by 3 bases and J by 0 bases, with 14 bases left in between. The CDR3 is 16 residues long. CDR3 amino acids: CASSSPQAESTDTQYF. The CDR3 nucleotides read TGTGCCAGCAGCTCGCCTCAGGCGGAGAGCACAGATACGCAGTATTTT.

This clonotype was seen more than once but under ten times. The genes are TRBV18 and TRBJ2-3; D possibly corresponds to TRBD2 (6 bases). The V gene's germline CDR1 is KGHSH and CDR2 LQKENI. Trimming took 3 bases from V and 2 from J, leaving 12 bases between them. The CDR3 spans 15 residues. CDR3 sequence: CASSPVREATDTQYF. The CDR3 DNA reads TGTGCCAGCTCACCGGTGAGGGAGGCCACAGATACGCAGTATTTT.

This clonotype came up a few times. The V gene is TRBV25-1, the J gene TRBJ2-5; 12 positions match TRBD2. V shed 10 bases and J 7 bases; nucleotides not matched to a gene: 7. Germline CDR1 and CDR2: MGHDK and SYGVNS. This CDR3 has 13 amino acids. The DNA of the CDR3 is TGTGCCACAGGACTAGCGGGGTCACGGACCCAGTACTTC. It is translated as CATGLAGSRTQYF.

There are a few counts of this clonotype. The rearrangement links TRBV7-2 to TRBJ2-3; 8 bases fit TRBD2. The V gene's germline CDR1 is SGHTA and CDR2 FQGNSA. The V segment lost 1 base and the J segment 2 bases; nucleotides outside the gene matches: 17. The CDR3 has 20 amino acids. For the CDR3, the DNA is TGTGCCAGCAGCTTAGAAGTACCACTAGCGGCTTCCGACTACACAGATACGCAGTATTTT. Amino acids: CASSLEVPLAASDYTDTQYF.

The rearrangement uses TRBV20-1 and TRBJ1-3; possibly TRBD1 for D (6 bases). Germline V gene sequence: CDR1 DFQATT, CDR2 SNEGSKA (reference sequence). V lost 5 bases and J 4 bases, leaving 24 bases between the germline ends. The CDR3 length is 17 residues. The CDR3 reads CSAALPGGGYPGNTIYF. CDR3 DNA: TGCAGTGCTGCCCTACCGGGAGGGGGATATCCCGGAAACACCATATATTTT.

The table lists this clonotype with a few counts. V is TRBV7-9 and J is TRBJ1-2; no clear D gene. Trimming shortened V by 4 bases and J by 6 bases, and 12 bases separated the two germline ends. The CDR3 runs 13 residues. Germline CDR1 reads SEHNR; CDR2 reads FQNEAQ (reference sequence). CDR3 sequence (DNA): TGTGCCAGCAGCTCCCCCGGGCCTCATGGCTACACCTTC. Translation: CASSSPGPHGYTF. The complete variable domain, with remaining parts taken from reference TRBV7-9 and TRBJ1-2, reads DTGVSQNPRHKITKRGQNVTFRCDPISEHNRLYWYRQTLGQGPEFLTYFQNEAQLEKSRLLSDRFSAERPKGSFSTLEIQRTEQGDSAMYLCASSSPGPHGYTFGSGTRLTVV.

This clonotype was counted many times. The chain links TRBV7-2 to TRBJ2-1; 11 nucleotides match TRBD2. CDR3 size: 15 residues. J lost 9 bases, V lost 6 bases, and 10 bases had no gene match. Germline V gene lookup returns CDR1 SGHTA and CDR2 FQGNSA. CDR3 DNA sequence: TGTGCCAGCAGGGTTAGCGGGAGGGCCCGTATTGAGCAGTTCTTC. Its protein product is CASRVSGRARIEQFF.